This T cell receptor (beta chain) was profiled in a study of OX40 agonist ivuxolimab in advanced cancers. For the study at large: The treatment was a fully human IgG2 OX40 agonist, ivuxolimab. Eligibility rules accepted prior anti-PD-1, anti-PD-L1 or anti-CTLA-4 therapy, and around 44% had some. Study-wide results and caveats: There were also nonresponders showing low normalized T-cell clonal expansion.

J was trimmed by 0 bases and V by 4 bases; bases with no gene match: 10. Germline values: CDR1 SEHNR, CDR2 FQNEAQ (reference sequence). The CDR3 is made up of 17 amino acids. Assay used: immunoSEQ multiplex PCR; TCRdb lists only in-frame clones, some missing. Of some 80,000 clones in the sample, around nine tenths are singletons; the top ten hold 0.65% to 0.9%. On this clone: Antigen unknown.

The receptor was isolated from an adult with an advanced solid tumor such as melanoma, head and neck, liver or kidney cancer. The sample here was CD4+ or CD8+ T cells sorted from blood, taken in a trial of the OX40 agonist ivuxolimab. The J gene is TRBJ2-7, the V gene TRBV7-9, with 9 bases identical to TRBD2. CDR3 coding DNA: TGTGCCAGCAGCTCACCCCCAGCGGGAGGAATCTCCTACGAGCAGTACTTC. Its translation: CASSSPPAGGISYEQYF.